These 26 T cell receptor beta chains share one sample of origin, sequenced in a study of blood T cell repertoires in COVID-19. TCRdb's table, derived via immunoSEQ multiplex PCR, lists solely in-frame clones and lacks some. The data hold fewer than 350,000 clones, with about 86% observed a single time. The specimen sequenced was peripheral blood. Receptors originate from an older woman with active or convalescent COVID-19.

This chain joins TRBV9 and TRBJ1-2, with 7 bases lining up with TRBD1. Per the germline V gene, CDR1 is SGDLS and CDR2 is YYNGEE. V lost 0 bases to trimming and J lost 8 bases; unmatched junction nucleotides: 13. The CDR3 covers 16 residues. CDR3 DNA sequence: TGTGCCAGCAGCGTAGATCCCGACAGGGATGGGGTAGGCTACACCTTC. It codes for CASSVDPDRDGVGYTF.

The chain has TRBV6-5 and TRBJ1-4; 8 nucleotides align to TRBD1. CDR3 size: 14 residues. J gave up 8 bases and V 5 bases, and 7 bases lay outside the gene matches. Germline assignment: CDR1 MNHEY and CDR2 SVGAGI. The CDR3 DNA sequence: TGTGCCAGCAGTCCCGGGACAGGTGGGGAAAAACTGTTTTTT. This codes for CASSPGTGGEKLFF.

The chain uses TRBV27 and TRBJ2-7; tentative D call: TRBD1 (6 bases). CDR3 size: 17 residues. From germline, CDR1 is MNHEY and CDR2 SMNVEV (reference sequence). Trimming pared 5 bases from V and 2 bases from J, leaving 22 bases between. The CDR3 protein is CASSPYGDRFYTYEQYF. CDR3 sequence (DNA): TGTGCCAGCAGTCCCTACGGCGACAGGTTCTATACCTACGAGCAGTACTTC.

The chain employs TRBV5-6 and TRBJ1-2, with 10 bases that match TRBD1. J was trimmed by 5 bases and V by 0 bases; bases with no gene match: 1. Germline lookup yields CDR1 SGHDT and CDR2 YYEEEE. The CDR3 consists of 14 residues. In nucleotides, the CDR3 is TGTGCCAGCAGCTTGGGGACAGGGGGATATGGCTACACCTTC. Protein sequence: CASSLGTGGYGYTF.

CDR3 DNA: TGTGCCAGCTCAGATGGACAGGGGGCCCGCGACTACACCTTC. Amino acids: CASSDGQGARDYTF. The V and J genes are TRBV18 and TRBJ1-2, with 11 bases that match TRBD1. The junction had 9 bases not matched to a gene; V was cut back by 5 bases and J by 10 bases. The CDR3 is made up of 14 amino acids. Per the germline V gene, CDR1 is KGHSH and CDR2 is LQKENI.

With respect to this clone: The identical CDR3 is also encoded by other nucleotide sequences in the sample. The chain carries TRBV19 and TRBJ1-5; D is unresolved. CDR1 and CDR2 from the germline V gene are LNHDA and SQIVND (reference sequence). With 3 bases removed from V and 2 bases from J, the gap between germline ends came to 5 bases. CDR3 length: 13 residues. Here the CDR3 reads CASSIAGNQPQHF. For the CDR3, the DNA is TGTGCCAGTAGTATCGCGGGCAATCAGCCCCAGCATTTT.

This rearrangement joins TRBV19 to TRBJ1-1; D might be TRBD1 (5 bases). Per germline, CDR1 LNHDA and CDR2 SQIVND (reference sequence). V lost 6 bases and J 6 bases, leaving 23 bases between the germline ends. The CDR3 is 16 residues long. In DNA form, the CDR3 reads TGTGCCAGTAGGGTTCGTGATGGGGGAGGTGACGCTGAAGCTTTCTTT. Its protein product is CASRVRDGGGDAEAFF.

The sample holds a few counts of this clone. V gene TRBV5-1 combines with J gene TRBJ2-7; possibly TRBD2 for D (5 bases). This CDR3 has 15 amino acids. V shed 0 bases and J shed 4 bases, with 14 bases lying between them. The germline CDR1 and CDR2 sequences are SGHRS and YFSETQ. This CDR3 is CASSLGPVRGYEQYF. Written as DNA, the CDR3 is TGCGCCAGCAGCTTGGGTCCCGTCCGGGGTTACGAGCAGTACTTC.

The V call is TRBV3-1 (or the pseudogene TRBV3-2), the J call TRBJ1-1; perhaps TRBD1 as D (5 bases). There are 14 residues in the CDR3. Germline CDR1 is LGHDT and CDR2 is YNNKEL (reference sequence). The germline V and J ends were trimmed by 3 bases and 8 bases, with 16 bases remaining between them. As DNA, the CDR3 is TGTGCCAGCAGCCAGACGGCAGGGCAGGTCGAAGCTTTCTTT. Protein sequence: CASSQTAGQVEAFF.

The chain employs TRBV10-3 and TRBJ1-1; D is possibly TRBD1 (5 bases). This CDR3 region has 15 residues. The V gene's germline CDR1 is ENHRY and CDR2 SYGVKD. Between the trimmed V and J ends, which lost 0 bases and 1 base, there was a span of 9 bases. The DNA of the CDR3 is TGTGCCATCAGTGAGTCTGGGGGAGGGAACACTGAAGCTTTCTTT. Its protein is CAISESGGGNTEAFF.

The V and J genes are TRBV11-1 and TRBJ2-7; 8 bases are shared with TRBD1. V lost 3 bases, J lost 4 bases, and 8 bases stayed unmatched. The CDR3 runs 15 residues. CDR1 and CDR2 from the germline V gene are SGHAT and FQDESV (reference sequence). CDR3 in DNA: TGTGCCAGCAGCTTGTCGACAGGGGTTGATTACGAGCAGTACTTC. As protein: CASSLSTGVDYEQYF.

The rearrangement uses TRBV27 and TRBJ1-1; TRBD1 matches at 9 bases. CDR1 MNHEY and CDR2 SMNVEV come from the germline V gene (reference sequence). The CDR3 has 16 residues. J was trimmed by 1 base and V by 6 bases; bases with no gene match: 9. The DNA of the CDR3 is TGTGCCAGCAGCGAGATGGACAGGGGCGCGAACACTGAAGCTTTCTTT. As protein: CASSEMDRGANTEAFF.

The J gene is TRBJ2-3, the V gene TRBV2; a weak D match, TRBD2 (7 bases). Germline-derived CDR1 and CDR2 are SNHLY and FYNNEI. V was trimmed by 11 bases and J by 6 bases, leaving 21 bases between them. This CDR3 is 14 amino acids long. CDR3 loop: CARWGGPVSDTQYF. Written as DNA, the CDR3 is TGTGCCCGGTGGGGGGGCCCCGTATCGGATACGCAGTATTTT.

This clone was observed a few times. The rearrangement joins TRBV5-4 to TRBJ1-2; D uncertain. V gave up 6 bases and J gave up 2 bases, with 17 bases separating them. Germline loops: CDR1 SGHNT, CDR2 YYREEE (reference sequence). There are 15 residues in the CDR3. As DNA, the CDR3 is TGTGCCAGCAACCCCCTGGTCGGGGTAAACTATGGCTACACCTTC. Protein product: CASNPLVGVNYGYTF.

The J gene is TRBJ2-3, the V gene TRBV2; D is unresolved. V was trimmed by 8 bases and J by 0 bases, leaving 12 bases between them. The CDR3 is made up of 14 amino acids. From germline, CDR1 is SNHLY and CDR2 FYNNEI. The CDR3 reads CASAVEPSTDTQYF. In DNA, the CDR3 is TGTGCCAGCGCCGTGGAGCCGAGCACAGATACGCAGTATTTT.

This clone was seen just once. The chain combines TRBV7-3 with TRBJ2-7, with TRBD1 identical over 9 bases. The ends lost 4 bases at V and 1 base at J; junction bases unmatched: 5. The CDR3 runs 15 residues. CDR1 SGHTA and CDR2 FQGTGA come from the germline V gene. This CDR3 reads CASSSGQGRSYEQYF. In nucleotides, the CDR3 is TGTGCCAGCAGCTCGGGACAGGGTCGATCCTACGAGCAGTACTTC.

This clone has just a few counts. The chain has TRBV19 and TRBJ1-2, with a weak D call TRBD1 (6 bases). V was clipped by 1 base and J by 4 bases, with 10 bases between them. CDR3 size: 14 residues. Germline loops: CDR1 LNHDA, CDR2 SQIVND (reference sequence). CDR3 loop: CASSIVPDSYGYTF. The CDR3, as DNA: TGTGCCAGTAGTATAGTCCCGGACAGCTATGGCTACACCTTC.

The chain carries TRBV4-1 and TRBJ1-2; TRBD1 is a possible D gene (6 bases). V gave up 2 bases and J gave up 8 bases, with 15 bases separating them. CDR3 length: 14 residues. CDR1 MGHRA and CDR2 YSYEKL come from the germline V gene. CDR3 nucleotide sequence: TGCGCCAGCAGCCAATTGCCAGGGGTCGGCGGCTACACCTTC. Its translation: CASSQLPGVGGYTF.

On this clone: Because it lacks the conserved phenylalanine or tryptophan at the end, this CDR3 is likely a read error. It is unclear where the CDR3 begins or ends on the DNA, so no DNA is shown, and the CDR3 is as TCRdb lists it. The chain employs TRBV12-3 or TRBV12-4 and TRBJ2-7; the table names TRBD1, a call not compared with the DNA. Inclusive of both ends, the CDR3 amounts to 12 amino acids. The CDR3 sequence is CASSLKKETGSR.

The V gene is TRBV18, the J gene TRBJ2-7; D might be TRBD2 (5 bases). The germline gives CDR1 KGHSH, CDR2 LQKENI. This CDR3 is 13 amino acids long. Deletions cut 6 bases from V and 4 bases from J, with 13 bases between. CDR3 residues: CASSPGEIYEQYF. DNA for the CDR3: TGTGCCAGCTCCCCCGGGGAAATATACGAGCAGTACTTC.

This clone was recorded a few times. The V gene is TRBV9, the J gene TRBJ2-5; TRBD2 matches at 8 bases. V was clipped by 6 bases and J by 3 bases; unmatched bases: 7. Germline V gene data show CDR1 as SGDLS and CDR2 as YYNGEE. The CDR3 extends over 14 amino acids. CDR3 amino acids: CASNRGGREETQYF. The CDR3, as DNA: TGTGCCAGCAATCGGGGGGGCCGGGAAGAGACCCAGTACTTC.

V usage is TRBV4-3 and J usage is TRBJ2-7; TRBD2 matches at 10 bases. The CDR3 sequence is 18 residues long. The germline gives CDR1 LGHNA, CDR2 YSLEER. V trimming: 1 base; J trimming: 0 bases; junction bases outside the gene matches: 9. The CDR3 loop is CASSQGAGGPFLSYEQYF. In DNA form, the CDR3 reads TGCGCCAGCAGCCAAGGAGCGGGGGGGCCTTTCCTCTCCTACGAGCAGTACTTC.

The chain recombines TRBV7-2 with TRBJ2-5; D is possibly TRBD2 (6 bases). The CDR3 extends over 16 amino acids. Germline V lookup: CDR1 SGHTA, CDR2 FQGNSA. Deletions cut 0 bases from V and 3 bases from J, with 14 bases between. CDR3 DNA: TGTGCCAGCAGCTTAGCGGGGGGTACTCAAAAAGAGACCCAGTACTTC. Its protein product is CASSLAGGTQKETQYF. Supplemented by reference TRBV7-2 and TRBJ2-5, the full variable domain reads GAGVSQSPSNKVTEKGKDVELRCDPISGHTALYWYRQSLGQGLEFLIYFQGNSAPDKSGLPSDRFSAERTGGSVSTLTIQRTQQEDSAVYLCASSLAGGTQKETQYFGPGTRLLVL.

The gene calls are TRBV15 and TRBJ1-6, with TRBD1 matching 7 bases. The germline gives CDR1 LNHNV, CDR2 YYDKDF (reference sequence). Trimming cost V 6 bases and J 8 bases; bases outside gene matches: 7. The CDR3 totals 14 residues. CDR3 region: CATRARQGHSPLHF. Here the CDR3 DNA reads TGTGCCACCAGGGCGAGACAGGGACATTCACCCCTCCACTTT.

The rearrangement uses TRBV15 and TRBJ1-2; TRBD1 matches at 8 bases. Germline trimming cut 5 bases from V and 2 bases from J; bases unmatched to any gene: 7. Germline-derived CDR1 and CDR2 are LNHNV and YYDKDF (reference sequence). The CDR3 consists of 15 residues. The CDR3 region is CATSVRDRLNYGYTF. CDR3 nucleotide sequence: TGTGCCACCAGCGTCCGGGACAGGCTGAACTATGGCTACACCTTC.

The rearrangement joins TRBV5-6 to TRBJ2-2; maybe TRBD1 (6 bases). This CDR3 region has 17 residues. The V gene's germline CDR1 is SGHDT and CDR2 YYEEEE. Trimming removed 2 bases at V and 3 bases at J, with 17 bases between. DNA of the CDR3: TGTGCCAGCAGCTTTTTGGGTGGCAGGGGAGACACCGGGGAGCTGTTTTTT. It specifies CASSFLGGRGDTGELFF.